The 9 T cell receptor beta chains below come from one sample, sequenced in a study of blood T cell repertoires in COVID-19. Libraries were prepared by immunoSEQ multiplex PCR; TCRdb keeps only in-frame clonotypes and omits some of them. The data contain about 320,000 clones, more than 70% of them seen just once; the ten biggest clones take up 1.5% to 2%. Material for sequencing was peripheral blood. Every receptor here comes from a woman aged 45-59 years with acute or convalescent COVID-19.

This clone was observed many times. This chain connects TRBV19 to TRBJ2-2, with 8 bases lining up with TRBD1. This CDR3 region has 14 residues. The trim removed 6 bases at V and 3 bases at J, leaving 3 bases unmatched. CDR1 is LNHDA and CDR2 is SQIVND in the germline V gene (reference sequence). As DNA, the CDR3 is TGTGCCAGTAGAAAGGACAGGGACACCGGGGAGCTGTTTTTT. It codes for CASRKDRDTGELFF.

J is TRBJ2-1 and V is TRBV7-2; 9 bases fit TRBD2. CDR1 is SGHTA and CDR2 is FQGNSA in the germline V gene. The V segment lost 5 bases and the J segment 1 base; nucleotides outside the gene matches: 3. This CDR3 is built from 15 residues. The CDR3 loop is CASSHSGSSYNEQFF. DNA for the CDR3: TGTGCCAGCAGCCATAGCGGGAGTTCCTACAATGAGCAGTTCTTC.

The chain couples TRBV13 to TRBJ2-2, with a weak D call TRBD1 (5 bases). Trimming cost V 5 bases and J 5 bases, with 12 bases left between them. Germline V gives CDR1 PRHDT, CDR2 FYEKMQ (reference sequence). The CDR3 totals 14 residues. The CDR3 region is CASSVRQTTGELFF. CDR3 DNA sequence: TGTGCCAGCAGCGTACGACAGACGACCGGGGAGCTGTTTTTT.

This chain links TRBV5-4 with TRBJ1-4, with 7 bases fitting TRBD1. The CDR3 sequence is 15 residues long. CDR1 is SGHNT, CDR2 YYREEE, per germline (reference sequence). V lost 1 base to trimming and J lost 4 bases; unmatched junction nucleotides: 4. Written as DNA, the CDR3 is TGTGCCAGCAGCTTGTACGGGACAGATAATGAAAAACTGTTTTTT. It translates to CASSLYGTDNEKLFF.

The chain recombines TRBV11-2 with TRBJ2-7, with TRBD2 matching over 7 bases. The J segment lost 0 bases and the V segment lost 5 bases, leaving 10 bases of the junction unmatched. CDR1 is SGHAT, CDR2 FQNNGV, per germline. The CDR3 loop spans 16 amino acids. This CDR3 reads CASSAVLASSSYEQYF. CDR3 DNA sequence: TGTGCCAGCAGCGCAGTACTAGCGTCGAGCTCCTACGAGCAGTACTTC.

The chain couples TRBV5-5 to TRBJ1-6; D not certain. V lost 3 bases and J 7 bases, leaving 14 bases between the germline ends. Per the germline V gene, CDR1 is SGHKS and CDR2 is YYEKEE (reference sequence). The CDR3 is made up of 15 amino acids. This chain's CDR3 is CASSSTAGRNSPLHF. CDR3 in DNA: TGTGCCAGCAGCTCAACGGCTGGGAGGAATTCACCCCTCCACTTT. Variable domain in full (rest from reference TRBV5-5 and TRBJ1-6): DAGVTQSPTHLIKTRGQQVTLRCSPISGHKSVSWYQQVLGQGPQFIFQYYEKEERGRGNFPDRFSARQFPNYSSELNVNALLLGDSALYLCASSSTAGRNSPLHFGNGTRLTVT.

The chain links TRBV18 to TRBJ1-3, with TRBD1 matching over 7 bases. The CDR3 is 14 residues long. Trimming took 3 bases from V and 4 from J; bases not matched to a gene: 3. CDR1 and CDR2 from the germline V gene are KGHSH and LQKENI. As DNA, the CDR3 is TGTGCCAGCTCACCCCAGGGGGAAGGAAACACCATATATTTT. Its protein is CASSPQGEGNTIYF.

The genes are TRBV6-2 or TRBV6-3 and TRBJ2-5; 10 positions agree with TRBD1. The junction had 9 bases not matched to a gene; V was cut back by 6 bases and J by 5 bases. CDR1 and CDR2 (germline): MNHEY, SVGEGT. The CDR3 is made up of 15 amino acids. The CDR3 DNA is TGTGCCAGCAGCCCCGACAGGGGGCGAGGGGAGACCCAGTACTTC. It yields the protein CASSPDRGRGETQYF.

The chain has TRBV30 and TRBJ2-5, with unresolved D. The germline CDR1 and CDR2 sequences are GTSNPN and SVGIG (reference sequence). The CDR3 contains 13 residues. The germline V and J ends were trimmed by 2 bases and 3 bases, with 10 bases remaining between them. For the CDR3, the DNA is TGTGCCTGGAGTCCCGACTTCGAAGAGACCCAGTACTTC. It yields the protein CAWSPDFEETQYF.